These T cell receptor beta chains were read from a single sample in a study of shared clonotypes between healthy human individuals. TCRdb's table, derived via immunoSEQ multiplex PCR, lists solely in-frame clones and lacks some. The sample has about 500,000 clones; roughly three quarters are singletons. Specimen: PBMCs. These receptors originate from a woman aged 40 to 50 in good health. Some clones in this sample may be carry-over from other donors' samples. CDR3s include the opening cysteine and the closing phenylalanine or tryptophan. Fields, in order: D gene, J gene, V gene, clone size, CDR3 protein, CDR3 DNA. A D gene is named only where the DNA matches it firmly. The size entry is marked missing in some rows and otherwise reads once, few, many or a size class.

TRBD1 | TRBJ2-1 | TRBV18 | NA | CASSPGQEVF | TGTGCCAGCTCACCGGGACAGGAGGTCTTC
TRBD1 | TRBJ1-1 | TRBV28 | NA | CASRVQGAMFTEAFF | TGTGCCAGCAGAGTACAGGGGGCAATGTTCACTGAAGCTTTCTTT
NA | TRBJ2-5 | TRBV15 | NA | CATKGGGLTSPETQYF | TGTGCCACCAAAGGCGGCGGCTTAACTTCCCCCGAGACCCAGTACTTC
NA | TRBJ1-3 | TRBV9 | NA | CASSVGGGDTIYF | TGTGCCAGCAGCGTAGGCGGGGGGGACACCATATATTTT
NA | TRBJ2-6 | TRBV7-9 | once | CASSSGRANVLTF | TGTGCCAGCAGCTCTGGTCGGGCCAACGTCCTGACTTTC
TRBD2 | TRBJ2-7 | TRBV7-9 | many | CASSPSGLGPYF | TGTGCCAGCAGCCCCTCGGGACTAGGTCCGTACTTC
TRBD2 | TRBJ2-1 | TRBV6-5 | once | CASSRASGRNEQFF | TGTGCCAGCTCTCGGGCTAGCGGGAGGAATGAGCAGTTCTTC
NA | TRBJ2-1 | TRBV19 | NA | CASSDRLGSSEQFF | TGTGCCAGTAGTGATAGACTAGGCAGCAGTGAGCAGTTCTTC
NA | TRBJ2-5 | TRBV19 | NA | CASSRRTGGVETQYF | TGTGCCAGTAGCCGGAGGACGGGGGGCGTCGAGACCCAGTACTTC
TRBD2 | TRBJ2-1 | TRBV29-1 | NA | CSAGLAGYNEQFF | TGCAGCGCTGGACTAGCGGGCTACAATGAGCAGTTCTTC
TRBD2 | TRBJ2-7 | TRBV6-1 | NA | CASSEASGSAGEQYF | TGTGCCAGCAGTGAGGCTAGCGGGAGTGCAGGCGAGCAGTACTTC
NA | TRBJ2-2 | TRBV19 | NA | CASSIQGSGELFF | TGTGCCAGTAGTATACAGGGATCCGGGGAGCTGTTTTTT
NA | TRBJ1-5 | TRBV30 | NA | CAWARGLNSNQPQHF | TGTGCCTGGGCAAGAGGGTTAAATAGCAATCAGCCCCAGCATTTT
NA | TRBJ2-7 | TRBV6-5 | once | CASSYDVRSYEQYF | TGTGCCAGCAGTTACGACGTCAGGTCCTACGAGCAGTACTTC
NA | TRBJ2-7 | TRBV2 | NA | CASSVASEPYEQYF | TGTGCCAGCAGTGTGGCTAGCGAACCCTACGAGCAGTACTTC
NA | TRBJ2-1 | TRBV2 | NA | CASSPTDSYNEQFF | TGTGCCAGCAGCCCGACTGACTCCTACAATGAGCAGTTCTTC
NA | TRBJ2-7 | TRBV25-1 | few | CASGRDTYEQYF | TGTGCCAGCGGCCGGGACACCTACGAGCAGTACTTC
NA | TRBJ2-7 | TRBV7-6 | NA | CASSLGSYEQYF | TGTGCCAGCAGCCTTGGCTCCTACGAGCAGTACTTC
NA | TRBJ2-7 | TRBV18 | NA | CASSQGSGAGPYEQYF | TGTGCCAGCTCCCAGGGGAGTGGGGCGGGTCCCTACGAGCAGTACTTC
NA | TRBJ1-3 | TRBV6-1 | NA | CASRHSFGNTIYF | TGTGCCAGCCGACACTCCTTTGGAAACACCATATATTTT
TRBD1 | TRBJ1-5 | TRBV9 | once | CASSVQLRDSPDSNQPQHF | TGTGCCAGCAGCGTACAACTACGGGACAGTCCGGATAGCAATCAGCCCCAGCATTTT
TRBD1 | TRBJ2-7 | TRBV5-1 | NA | CASSFRPDRTSYEQYF | TGCGCCAGCAGCTTCAGGCCGGACAGGACCTCCTACGAGCAGTACTTC
TRBD2 | TRBJ2-1 | TRBV6-1 | few | CASSLAGRYNEQFF | TGTGCCAGCAGTTTAGCGGGGCGGTACAATGAGCAGTTCTTC
NA | TRBJ2-2 | TRBV5-5 | many | CASSFKSTGELFF | TGTGCCAGCAGCTTTAAAAGCACCGGGGAGCTGTTTTTT
NA | TRBJ1-1 | TRBV5-1 | NA | CASSLATWGTNTEAFF | TGCGCCAGCAGCTTGGCCACCTGGGGGACGAACACTGAAGCTTTCTTT
TRBD1 | TRBJ1-2 | TRBV29-1 | many | CSVPATGDIYYGYTF | TGCAGCGTCCCTGCAACAGGGGACATCTACTATGGCTACACCTTT
TRBD1 | TRBJ1-2 | TRBV6-1 | few | CASSPRQGSYGYTF | TGTGCCAGCAGTCCCCGACAGGGTAGCTATGGCTACACCTTC
NA | TRBJ1-1 | TRBV28 | NA | CASISGAMNTEAFF | TGTGCCAGCATTAGCGGCGCCATGAACACTGAAGCTTTCTTT
NA | TRBJ1-3 | TRBV5-4 | few | CASSLDRSTIYF | TGTGCCAGCAGCTTGGACAGGAGCACCATATATTTT
TRBD1 | TRBJ1-5 | TRBV5-6 | NA | CASSTGQGEQPQHF | TGTGCCAGCAGCACCGGACAGGGGGAACAGCCCCAGCATTTT
NA | TRBJ2-2 | TRBV14 | few | CASSQRRGSTGELFF | TGTGCCAGCAGCCAACGGCGCGGGTCAACCGGGGAGCTGTTTTTT
NA | TRBJ1-5 | TRBV6-6 | once | CASSYYRDTNQPQHF | TGTGCCAGCAGTTACTACCGGGACACCAATCAGCCCCAGCATTTT
NA | TRBJ1-1 | TRBV7-9 | few | CASTQFDTVEAFF | TGTGCCAGCACCCAATTCGATACAGTTGAAGCTTTCTTT
NA | TRBJ1-1 | TRBV28 | NA | CASPRAGAMNTEAFF | TGTGCCAGTCCCCGGGCGGGAGCCATGAACACTGAAGCTTTCTTT
TRBD2 | TRBJ2-7 | TRBV5-1 | NA | CASSLVVAGDNEQYF | TGCGCCAGCAGCTTGGTAGTAGCGGGAGACAACGAGCAGTACTTC
TRBD2 | TRBJ2-3 | TRBV9 | NA | CASSATLSGGGSDTQYF | TGTGCCAGCAGCGCCACCCTTAGCGGGGGGGGGTCCGATACGCAGTATTTT
TRBD2 | TRBJ2-3 | TRBV11-3 | NA | CASSISGSRDTQYF | TGTGCCAGCAGCATTAGCGGGAGTAGAGATACGCAGTATTTT
NA | TRBJ1-2 | TRBV7-8 | NA | CASSLEEGLGFRDGYTF | TGTGCCAGCAGCTTAGAGGAGGGTCTTGGCTTCCGGGATGGCTACACCTTC
TRBD1 | TRBJ2-3 | TRBV5-1 | NA | CASRPGTGTDTQYF | TGCGCCAGCAGGCCCGGGACAGGCACAGATACGCAGTATTTT
NA | TRBJ1-4 | TRBV6-6 | NA | CASSVQGIGTNEKLFF | TGTGCCAGCAGTGTACAGGGAATCGGAACTAATGAAAAACTGTTTTTT
TRBD2 | TRBJ2-7 | TRBV6-6 | NA | CASIGLAGRDEQYF | TGTGCCAGCATAGGACTAGCGGGAAGGGACGAGCAGTACTTC
TRBD1 | TRBJ1-5 | TRBV10-3 | NA | CAISESGTAGQPQHF | TGTGCCATCAGTGAGTCTGGGACAGCGGGGCAGCCCCAGCATTTT
NA | TRBJ1-1 | TRBV28 | NA | CASAFTGLNTEAFF | TGTGCCAGCGCCTTTACTGGCTTGAACACTGAAGCTTTCTTT
NA | TRBJ2-3 | TRBV19 | once | CASSPLRDGSTDTQYF | TGTGCCAGTAGTCCTCTTCGGGACGGGAGCACAGATACGCAGTATTTT
TRBD1 | TRBJ1-2 | TRBV27 | NA | CASSLFVPGQGDGYTF | TGTGCCAGCAGTTTATTCGTTCCCGGACAGGGGGATGGCTACACCTTC
TRBD1 | TRBJ2-5 | TRBV5-6 | many | CASSLVMGGQGEETQYF | TGTGCCAGCAGCTTGGTAATGGGGGGACAGGGTGAGGAGACCCAGTACTTC
NA | TRBJ2-5 | TRBV5-1 | few | CASSPGSSSQETQYF | TGCGCCAGCAGCCCCGGGTCGAGCAGCCAAGAGACCCAGTACTTC
TRBD2 | TRBJ2-1 | TRBV7-2 | NA | CASSRTSGRFYEQFF | TGTGCCAGCAGCCGGACTAGCGGGAGGTTTTATGAGCAGTTCTTC
NA | TRBJ2-3 | TRBV5-1 | NA | CASSQYNLGATF | TGCGCCAGCAGCCAATATAACCTCGGTGCAACTTTT
NA | TRBJ2-7 | TRBV18 | many | CASSPDAYEQYF | TGTGCCAGCTCACCTGACGCCTACGAGCAGTACTTC
TRBD2 | TRBJ2-1 | TRBV18 | NA | CASSPPSGRDNEQFF | TGTGCCAGCTCACCACCCAGCGGGAGGGACAATGAGCAGTTCTTC
NA | TRBJ2-7 | TRBV15 | NA | CATSRDYVSPSYEQYF | TGTGCCACCAGCAGAGACTACGTCTCCCCCTCCTACGAGCAGTACTTC
TRBD2 | TRBJ2-7 | TRBV7-2 | NA | CASSRLAGSSYEQYF | TGTGCCAGCAGCCGACTAGCCGGGAGCTCCTACGAGCAGTACTTC
NA | TRBJ2-3 | TRBV5-8 | NA | CASSFFGGASTDTQYF | TGTGCCAGCAGCTTCTTTGGTGGGGCTAGCACAGATACGCAGTATTTT
NA | TRBJ2-5 | TRBV11-1 | once | CASSLRQRDQETQYF | TGTGCCAGCAGCTTGCGCCAACGGGACCAAGAGACCCAGTACTTC
TRBD1 | TRBJ2-7 | TRBV11-1 | NA | CASSLNGQGAGTYEQYF | TGTGCCAGCAGCTTAAACGGACAGGGGGCAGGCACCTACGAGCAGTACTTC
NA | TRBJ2-7 | TRBV11-2 | NA | CASSLSRARAYEQYF | TGTGCCAGCAGCTTATCTCGGGCTAGAGCCTACGAGCAGTACTTC
NA | TRBJ1-3 | TRBV2 | NA | CASSRDSSGNTIYF | TGTGCCAGCAGTCGCGACAGCTCTGGAAACACCATATATTTT
TRBD2 | TRBJ2-7 | TRBV28 | once | CASSGRRYEQYF | TGTGCCAGCAGCGGGAGGAGATACGAGCAGTACTTC
NA | TRBJ2-1 | TRBV9 | few | CASSVAPSTYNEQFF | TGTGCCAGCAGCGTAGCCCCTAGCACCTACAATGAGCAGTTCTTC